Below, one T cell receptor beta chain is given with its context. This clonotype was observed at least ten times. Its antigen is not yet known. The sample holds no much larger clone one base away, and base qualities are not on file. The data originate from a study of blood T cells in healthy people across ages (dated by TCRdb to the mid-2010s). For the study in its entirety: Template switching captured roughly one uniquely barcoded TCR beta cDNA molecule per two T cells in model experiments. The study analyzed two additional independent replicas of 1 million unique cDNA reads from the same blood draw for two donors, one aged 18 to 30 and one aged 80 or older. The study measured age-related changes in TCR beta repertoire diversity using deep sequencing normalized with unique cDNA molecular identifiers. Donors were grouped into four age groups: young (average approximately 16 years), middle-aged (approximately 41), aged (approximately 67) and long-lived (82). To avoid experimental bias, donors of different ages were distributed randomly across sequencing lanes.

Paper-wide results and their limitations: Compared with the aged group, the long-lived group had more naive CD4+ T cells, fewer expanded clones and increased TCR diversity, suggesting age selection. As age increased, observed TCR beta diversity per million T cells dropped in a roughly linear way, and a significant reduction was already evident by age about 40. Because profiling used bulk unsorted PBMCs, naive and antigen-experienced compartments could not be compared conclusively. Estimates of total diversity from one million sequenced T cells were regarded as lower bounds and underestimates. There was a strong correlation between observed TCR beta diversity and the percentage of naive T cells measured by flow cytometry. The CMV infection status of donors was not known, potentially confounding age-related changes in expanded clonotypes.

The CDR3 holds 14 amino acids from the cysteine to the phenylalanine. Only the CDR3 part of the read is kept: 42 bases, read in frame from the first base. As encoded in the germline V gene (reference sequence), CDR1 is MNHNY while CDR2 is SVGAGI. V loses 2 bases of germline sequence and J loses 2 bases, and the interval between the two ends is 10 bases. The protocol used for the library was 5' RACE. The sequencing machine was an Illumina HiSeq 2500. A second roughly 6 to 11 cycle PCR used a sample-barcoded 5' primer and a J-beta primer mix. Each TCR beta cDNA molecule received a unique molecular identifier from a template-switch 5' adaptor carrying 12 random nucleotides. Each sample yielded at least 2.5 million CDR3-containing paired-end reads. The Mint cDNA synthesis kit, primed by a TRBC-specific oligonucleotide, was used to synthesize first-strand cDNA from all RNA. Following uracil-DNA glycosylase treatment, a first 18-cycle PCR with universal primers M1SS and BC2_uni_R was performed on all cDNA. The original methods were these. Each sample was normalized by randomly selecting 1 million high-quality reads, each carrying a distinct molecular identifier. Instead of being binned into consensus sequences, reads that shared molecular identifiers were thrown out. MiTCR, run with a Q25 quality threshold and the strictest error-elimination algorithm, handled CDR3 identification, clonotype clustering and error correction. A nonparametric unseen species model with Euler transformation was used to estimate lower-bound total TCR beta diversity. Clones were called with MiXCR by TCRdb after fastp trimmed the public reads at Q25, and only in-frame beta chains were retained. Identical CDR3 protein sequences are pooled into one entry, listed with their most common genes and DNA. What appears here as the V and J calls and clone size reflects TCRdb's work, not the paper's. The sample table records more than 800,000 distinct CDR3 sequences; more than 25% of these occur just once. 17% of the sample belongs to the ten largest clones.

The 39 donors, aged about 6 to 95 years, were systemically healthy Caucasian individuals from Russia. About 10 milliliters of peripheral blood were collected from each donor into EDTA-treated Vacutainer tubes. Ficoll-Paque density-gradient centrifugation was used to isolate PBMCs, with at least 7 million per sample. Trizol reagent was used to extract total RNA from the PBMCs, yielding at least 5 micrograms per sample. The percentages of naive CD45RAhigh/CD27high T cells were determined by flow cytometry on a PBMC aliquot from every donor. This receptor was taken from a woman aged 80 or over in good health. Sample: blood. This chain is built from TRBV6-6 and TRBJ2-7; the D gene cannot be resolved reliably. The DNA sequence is TGTGCCAGCAGTTACACGGGCAGGACCTACGAGCAGTACTTC. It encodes CASSYTGRTYEQYF.